Presented here are 8 T cell receptor beta chains from one specimen sequenced in a study of cytomegalovirus exposure and HLA in healthy donors. Produced via immunoSEQ multiplex PCR; TCRdb's table is partial and in-frame only. In the table there are roughly 250,000 clones, approximately 86% of which are singletons. Sequencing was done on a sample of PBMCs. These receptors all stem from a woman in her 30s in good health and CMV-seropositive.

This chain connects TRBV29-1 to TRBJ1-4; 9 bases are shared with TRBD1. Germline CDR1 reads SQVTM; CDR2 reads ANQGSEA. This CDR3 is built from 15 residues. V lost 3 bases, J lost 5 bases, and 7 bases stayed unmatched. The CDR3 sequence: CSVDGSGTGNEKLFF. For the CDR3, the DNA is TGCAGCGTTGATGGATCCGGGACAGGGAATGAAAAACTGTTTTTT. The variable domain in full, completed from reference TRBV29-1 and TRBJ1-4, reads SAVISQKPSRDICQRGTSLTIQCQVDSQVTMMFWYRQQPGQSLTLIATANQGSEATYESGFVIDKFPISRPNLTFSTLTVSNMSPEDSSIYLCSVDGSGTGNEKLFFGSGTQLSVL.

The chain has TRBV6-1 and TRBJ1-2; a possible D gene is TRBD1 (5 bases). Germline CDR1 reads MNHNS; CDR2 reads SASEGT. This CDR3 has 16 amino acids. The V end lost 2 bases, the J end lost 3 bases, and 16 bases lay between the germline ends. CDR3 sequence reads: CASSESFGWGDYGYTF. CDR3 nucleotide sequence: TGTGCCAGCAGTGAATCTTTTGGGTGGGGGGACTATGGCTACACCTTC.

V is TRBV27 and J is TRBJ2-7; no clear D gene. This CDR3 comprises 17 residues. The germline CDR1 and CDR2 sequences are MNHEY and SMNVEV (reference sequence). Trimming took 2 bases from V and 4 from J, leaving 21 bases between them. As DNA, the CDR3 is TGTGCCAGCAGTTTAACTCCCAACAGCATGAGTTCGTACGAGCAGTACTTC. This sequence encodes CASSLTPNSMSSYEQYF.

The chain recombines TRBV10-2 with TRBJ2-4; 9 bases fit TRBD2. Germline trimming cut 0 bases from V and 0 bases from J; bases unmatched to any gene: 6. The CDR3 totals 18 residues. The germline V gene encodes CDR1 WSHSY and CDR2 SAAADI. The CDR3 DNA reads as TGCGCCAGCAGTGAGTCTCTAGCGGGGCAGCTAGCCAAAAACATTCAGTACTTC. Translated: CASSESLAGQLAKNIQYF.

The rearrangement uses TRBV9 and TRBJ1-1; D remains ambiguous. The CDR3 has 14 amino acids. Germline lookup yields CDR1 SGDLS and CDR2 YYNGEE. The germline V and J ends were trimmed by 1 base and 1 base, with 8 bases remaining between them. The CDR3 loop is CASSVLAENTEAFF. Here the CDR3 DNA reads TGTGCCAGCAGCGTATTGGCTGAGAACACTGAAGCTTTCTTT.

This clone was detected once. The CDR3 DNA follows: TGTGCCAGCAGCCCTGGACTAGCGGATAACACCGGGGAGCTGTTTTTT. It specifies CASSPGLADNTGELFF. The rearrangement uses TRBV4-2 and TRBJ2-2, with TRBD2 matching over 10 bases. The V gene end was trimmed by 4 bases and the J gene end by 2 bases; junction bases not matched to a gene: 4. The CDR3 runs 16 residues. Germline CDR1 is LGHNA and CDR2 is YNFKEQ.

The chain employs TRBV28 and TRBJ2-5, with D unclear. Trimming cost V 4 bases and J 4 bases, with 16 bases left between them. CDR1 and CDR2 from the germline V gene are MDHEN and SYDVKM. The CDR3 runs to 15 residues. The CDR3 DNA is TGTGCCAGCAGTTCTAATTCAGAGGTAATAGAGACCCAGTACTTC. Translating gives CASSSNSEVIETQYF.

Comments on this clone: The junction does not match germline at one end; this may be a read error. The chain links TRBV27 to TRBJ2-7; D is possibly TRBD2 (5 bases). The germline V gene encodes CDR1 MNHEY and CDR2 SMNVEV (reference sequence). CDR3 length: 15 amino acids. CDR3 nucleotide sequence: TGTGCCAGCAGCCTTACCTCCCTAGCCTCCCACGAGCAGTACTTC. Translation gives CASSLTSLASHEQYF.